This TCR beta chain came from a study of shared clonotypes between healthy human individuals. This clone appeared a single time. Caucasian adults residing in Nashville, Tennessee made up all the donors. The assay was immunoSEQ multiplex PCR, and TCRdb's table has in-frame clones only and misses some. There are about 1.5 million clones in the sample; about 98% occur only once, and about 0.45% lies in the top ten. The length of the CDR3 is 11 residues. V dropped 2 bases and J dropped 16; count of bases not matched to a gene: 8. Germline V gene data show CDR1 as SQVTM and CDR2 as ANQGSEA. The receptor comes from a man aged 25-45 years in good health. The rearrangement uses TRBV29-1 and TRBJ2-4; 7 bases agree with TRBD1. The sample was naive CD4+ T cells sorted from blood. Subset given: CD45RA+ positively selected. In nucleotides, the CDR3 is TGCAGCGTTGAAACAGGGGCAGGGCATTACTTC. Translation gives CSVETGAGHYF.